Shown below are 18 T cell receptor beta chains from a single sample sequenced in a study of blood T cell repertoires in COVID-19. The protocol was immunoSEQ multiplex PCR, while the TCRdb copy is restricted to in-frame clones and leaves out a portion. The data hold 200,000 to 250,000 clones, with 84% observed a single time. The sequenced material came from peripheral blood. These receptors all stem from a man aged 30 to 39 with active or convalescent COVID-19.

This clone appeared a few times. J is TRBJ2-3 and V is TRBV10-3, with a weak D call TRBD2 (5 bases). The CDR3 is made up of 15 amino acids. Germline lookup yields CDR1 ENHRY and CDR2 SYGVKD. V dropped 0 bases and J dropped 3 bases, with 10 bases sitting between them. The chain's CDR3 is CAISESPTSTDTQYF. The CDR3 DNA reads TGTGCCATCAGTGAGTCCCCCACTAGTACAGATACGCAGTATTTT.

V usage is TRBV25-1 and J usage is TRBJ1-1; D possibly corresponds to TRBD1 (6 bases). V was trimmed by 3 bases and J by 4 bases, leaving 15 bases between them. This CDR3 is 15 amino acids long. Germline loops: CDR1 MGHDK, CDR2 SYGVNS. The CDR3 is CASSDPSQGSTEAFF. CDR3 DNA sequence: TGTGCCAGCAGTGACCCATCCCAGGGGAGCACTGAAGCTTTCTTT.

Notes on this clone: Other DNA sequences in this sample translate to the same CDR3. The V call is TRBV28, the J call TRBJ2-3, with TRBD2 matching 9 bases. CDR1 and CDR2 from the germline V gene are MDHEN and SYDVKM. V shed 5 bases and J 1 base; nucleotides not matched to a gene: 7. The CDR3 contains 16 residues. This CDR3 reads CASSPPLAGGTDTQYF. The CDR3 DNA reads TGTGCCAGCAGTCCTCCTTTAGCGGGGGGCACAGATACGCAGTATTTT.

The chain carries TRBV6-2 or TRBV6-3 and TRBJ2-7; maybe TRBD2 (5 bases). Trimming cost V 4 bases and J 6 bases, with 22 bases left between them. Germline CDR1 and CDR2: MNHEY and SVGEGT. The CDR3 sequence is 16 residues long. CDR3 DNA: TGTGCCAGCAGTTCGGCCGGGTTCTTCAGCGGACTCGAGCAGTACTTC. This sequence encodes CASSSAGFFSGLEQYF.

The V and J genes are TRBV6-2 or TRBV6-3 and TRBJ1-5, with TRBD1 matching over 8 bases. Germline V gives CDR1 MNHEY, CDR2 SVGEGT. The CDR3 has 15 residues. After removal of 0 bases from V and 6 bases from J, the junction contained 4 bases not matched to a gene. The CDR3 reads CASSYSAGGSQPQHF. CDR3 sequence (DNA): TGTGCCAGCAGTTACTCGGCAGGGGGCAGTCAGCCCCAGCATTTT.

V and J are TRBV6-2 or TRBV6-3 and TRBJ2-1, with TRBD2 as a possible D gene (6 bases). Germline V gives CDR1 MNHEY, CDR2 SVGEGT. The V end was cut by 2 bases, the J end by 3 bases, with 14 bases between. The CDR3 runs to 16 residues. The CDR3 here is CASSYHRGAIYNEQFF. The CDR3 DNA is TGTGCCAGCAGTTACCATCGCGGGGCAATCTACAATGAGCAGTTCTTC.

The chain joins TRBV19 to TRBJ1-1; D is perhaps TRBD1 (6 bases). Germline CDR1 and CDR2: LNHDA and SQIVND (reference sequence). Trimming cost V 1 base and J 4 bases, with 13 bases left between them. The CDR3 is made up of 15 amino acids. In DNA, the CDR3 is TGTGCCAGTAGTATAGGGGCAGGGGTAACCACTGAAGCTTTCTTT. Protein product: CASSIGAGVTTEAFF.

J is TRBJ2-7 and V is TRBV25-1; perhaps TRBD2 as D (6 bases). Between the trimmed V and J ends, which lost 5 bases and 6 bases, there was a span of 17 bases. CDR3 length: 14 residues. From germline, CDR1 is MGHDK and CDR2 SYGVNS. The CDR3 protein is CASSIRPGVGEQYF. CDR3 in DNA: TGTGCCAGCAGTATCAGGCCGGGAGTGGGCGAGCAGTACTTC.

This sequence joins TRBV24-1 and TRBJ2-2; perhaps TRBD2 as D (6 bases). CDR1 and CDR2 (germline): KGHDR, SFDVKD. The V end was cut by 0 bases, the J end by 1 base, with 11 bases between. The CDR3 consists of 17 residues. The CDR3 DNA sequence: TGTGCCACCAGTGATTTGCCCCGGGGGTTGAACACCGGGGAGCTGTTTTTT. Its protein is CATSDLPRGLNTGELFF.

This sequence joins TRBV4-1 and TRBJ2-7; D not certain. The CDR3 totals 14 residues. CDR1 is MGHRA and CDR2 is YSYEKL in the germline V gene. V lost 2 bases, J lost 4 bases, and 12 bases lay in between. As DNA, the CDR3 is TGCGCCAGCAGCCAAATGTTGGCCGGGTACGAGCAGTACTTC. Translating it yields CASSQMLAGYEQYF.

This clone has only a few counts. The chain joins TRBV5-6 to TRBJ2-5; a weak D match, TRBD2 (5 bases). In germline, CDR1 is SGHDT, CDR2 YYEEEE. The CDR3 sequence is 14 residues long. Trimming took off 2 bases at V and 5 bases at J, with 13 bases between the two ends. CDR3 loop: CASSFKTSGETQYF. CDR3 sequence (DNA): TGTGCCAGCAGCTTTAAAACTAGTGGCGAGACCCAGTACTTC.

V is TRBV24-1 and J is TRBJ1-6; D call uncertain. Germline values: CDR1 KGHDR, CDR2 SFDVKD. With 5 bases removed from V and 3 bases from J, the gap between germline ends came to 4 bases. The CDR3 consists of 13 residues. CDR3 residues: CATSAYYNSPLHF. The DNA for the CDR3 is TGTGCCACCAGTGCTTACTATAATTCACCCCTCCACTTT.

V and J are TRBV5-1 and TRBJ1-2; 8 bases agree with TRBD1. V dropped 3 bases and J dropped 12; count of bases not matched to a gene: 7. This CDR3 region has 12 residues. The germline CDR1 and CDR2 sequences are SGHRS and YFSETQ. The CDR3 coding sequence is TGCGCCAGCAGCTCTCAGACAGGGGATAACACCTTC. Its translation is CASSSQTGDNTF.

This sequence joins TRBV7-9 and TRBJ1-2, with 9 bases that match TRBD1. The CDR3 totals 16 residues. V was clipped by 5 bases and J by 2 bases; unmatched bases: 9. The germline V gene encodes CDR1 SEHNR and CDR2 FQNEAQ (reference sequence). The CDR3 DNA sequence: TGTGCCAGCAGCCCTAGGGAGGGACAGGGAAACTATGGCTACACCTTC. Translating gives CASSPREGQGNYGYTF.

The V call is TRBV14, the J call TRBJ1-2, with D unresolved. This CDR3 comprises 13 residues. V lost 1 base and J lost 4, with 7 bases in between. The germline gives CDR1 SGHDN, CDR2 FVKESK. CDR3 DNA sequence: TGTGCCAGCAGCCAAGCCCGCAGCTATGGCTACACCTTC. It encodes CASSQARSYGYTF.

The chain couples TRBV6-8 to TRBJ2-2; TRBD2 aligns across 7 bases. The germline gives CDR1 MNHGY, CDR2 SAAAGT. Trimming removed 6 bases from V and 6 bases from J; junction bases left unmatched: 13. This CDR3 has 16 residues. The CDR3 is CASRSQTSSFPGELFF. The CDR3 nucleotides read TGTGCCAGCAGATCACAGACTAGCAGTTTCCCCGGGGAGCTGTTTTTT.

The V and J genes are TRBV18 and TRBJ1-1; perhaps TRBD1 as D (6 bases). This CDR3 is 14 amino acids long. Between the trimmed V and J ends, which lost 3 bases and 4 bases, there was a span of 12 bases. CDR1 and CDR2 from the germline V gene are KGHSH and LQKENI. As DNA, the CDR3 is TGTGCCAGCTCACCCACAGGGTCGGTCACTGAAGCTTTCTTT. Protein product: CASSPTGSVTEAFF.

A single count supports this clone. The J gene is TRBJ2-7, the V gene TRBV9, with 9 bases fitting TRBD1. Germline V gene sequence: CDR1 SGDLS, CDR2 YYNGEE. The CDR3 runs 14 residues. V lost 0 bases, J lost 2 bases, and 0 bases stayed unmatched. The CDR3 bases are TGTGCCAGCAGCGTAGGACAGGGGGCCTACGAGCAGTACTTC. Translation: CASSVGQGAYEQYF.